These 22 T cell receptor beta chains came from one sample sequenced in a study of cytomegalovirus exposure and HLA in healthy donors. PCR involved 60 Vbeta and 13 Jbeta primers. The assay was immunoSEQ multiplex PCR, and TCRdb's table has in-frame clones only and misses some. The sample has 180,000 or so clones, approximately 84% seen once. The specimen sequenced was PBMCs. These receptors originate from a girl under 18 in good health and CMV-seropositive.

This chain uses TRBV6-9 with TRBJ2-7; D not certain. Looked up from germline, CDR1 is MNHGY and CDR2 is SVAAGI. CDR3 length: 13 amino acids. Trimming shortened V by 0 bases and J by 3 bases, and 6 bases separated the two germline ends. Here the CDR3 reads CASSYSASYEQYF. The CDR3, as DNA: TGTGCCAGCAGTTATTCCGCTAGCTACGAGCAGTACTTC.

The chain recombines TRBV4-2 with TRBJ2-7; D is uncertain. In germline, CDR1 is LGHNA, CDR2 YNFKEQ. The V end lost 1 base, the J end lost 0 bases, and 10 bases lay between the germline ends. This CDR3 is built from 15 residues. The CDR3 DNA follows: TGTGCCAGCAGCCAAGGATTTGACAACTCCTACGAGCAGTACTTC. Translated, it gives CASSQGFDNSYEQYF.

The V and J genes are TRBV19 and TRBJ1-3, with D possibly being TRBD1 (6 bases). CDR3 length equals 16 residues. The germline V gene encodes CDR1 LNHDA and CDR2 SQIVND (reference sequence). Trimming took 4 bases from V and 0 from J, leaving 13 bases between them. CDR3 coding DNA: TGTGCCAGTAGTACAGGGGTCCTATCCTCTGGAAACACCATATATTTT. Translated, it gives CASSTGVLSSGNTIYF.

This chain uses TRBV4-3 with TRBJ2-7; TRBD2 agrees at 13 bases. The CDR3 totals 16 residues. The V gene's germline CDR1 is LGHNA and CDR2 YSLEER. With 3 bases clipped from V and 4 bases from J, the junction kept 6 bases outside the gene matches. DNA for the CDR3: TGCGCCAGCAGCCATTGGGGGACTAGCGGGACGTACGAGCAGTACTTC. Its protein product is CASSHWGTSGTYEQYF.

The chain links TRBV6-1 to TRBJ2-3; 7 bases are a match to TRBD1. Trimming cost V 3 bases and J 5 bases; bases outside gene matches: 5. This CDR3 region has 14 residues. From germline, CDR1 is MNHNS and CDR2 SASEGT. The CDR3 loop is CASSEGQYGDTQYF. The CDR3 DNA sequence: TGTGCCAGCAGTGAGGGACAGTATGGAGATACGCAGTATTTT.

The chain employs TRBV27 and TRBJ1-4; D is unclear. The V end lost 5 bases, the J end lost 4 bases, and 14 bases lay between the germline ends. Per germline, CDR1 MNHEY and CDR2 SMNVEV (reference sequence). This CDR3 contains 15 residues. The CDR3 bases are TGTGCCAGCAGTCCCCCGGGGTTAAATAATGAAAAACTGTTTTTT. Its translation: CASSPPGLNNEKLFF.

The chain carries TRBV5-5 and TRBJ1-5; D unclear. Per germline, CDR1 SGHKS and CDR2 YYEKEE (reference sequence). Trimming stripped 5 bases from V and 9 bases from J, with 15 bases between. There are 13 residues in the CDR3. The CDR3 reads CASSPPYSGPQHF. In DNA, the CDR3 is TGTGCCAGCAGTCCCCCCTACTCGGGGCCCCAGCATTTT.

The chain has TRBV30 and TRBJ2-2; 9 bases match TRBD2. The CDR3 spans 18 residues. V gave up 0 bases and J gave up 4 bases; unmatched junction bases: 12. CDR1 and CDR2 from the germline V gene are GTSNPN and SVGIG (reference sequence). This chain's CDR3 is CAWSVLIRLADLTGELFF. In DNA, the CDR3 is TGTGCCTGGAGTGTACTAATTAGACTAGCGGACCTCACCGGGGAGCTGTTTTTT.

The chain uses TRBV7-6 and TRBJ2-7; 8 nucleotides agree with TRBD1. Germline V gene data show CDR1 as SGHVS and CDR2 as FNYEAQ. The CDR3 spans 14 residues. After removal of 3 bases from V and 5 bases from J, the junction contained 6 bases not matched to a gene. In DNA, the CDR3 is TGTGCCAGCAGCTTGACGACAGGGGTCGACGAGCAGTACTTC. Protein sequence: CASSLTTGVDEQYF.

This rearrangement joins TRBV7-9 to TRBJ1-1; D perhaps matches TRBD1 (6 bases). The V gene lost 5 bases and the J gene lost 5 bases, with 18 bases spanning the gap. CDR3 length equals 15 residues. Germline lookup yields CDR1 SEHNR and CDR2 FQNEAQ (reference sequence). The CDR3 DNA is TGTGCCAGCAGCACGAGGGAGAGGGGGTGGACTGAAGCTTTCTTT. This encodes CASSTRERGWTEAFF.

The chain couples TRBV6-1 to TRBJ2-7; D call uncertain. Trimming removed 2 bases from V and 2 bases from J, with 7 bases in between. The CDR3 spans 13 residues. Germline V gene data show CDR1 as MNHNS and CDR2 as SASEGT. CDR3 protein: CASSETPPYEQYF. In DNA form, the CDR3 reads TGTGCCAGCAGTGAAACACCTCCCTACGAGCAGTACTTC.

V usage is TRBV5-6 and J usage is TRBJ2-7; D might be TRBD1 (5 bases). Germline assignment: CDR1 SGHDT and CDR2 YYEEEE. CDR3 length: 11 residues. Trimming took 4 bases from V and 7 from J, leaving 9 bases between them. The DNA of the CDR3 is TGTGCCAGCAGCCTGGGGCGGGAGCAGTACTTC. Protein sequence: CASSLGREQYF.

J is TRBJ1-1 and V is TRBV5-1, with D possibly matching TRBD1 (6 bases). Germline V lookup: CDR1 SGHRS, CDR2 YFSETQ. With 4 bases removed from V and 6 bases from J, the gap between germline ends came to 13 bases. The CDR3 has 13 residues. CDR3 nucleotide sequence: TGCGCCAGCAGCGTACCAGGGGCGGCTGAAGCTTTCTTT. Amino acids: CASSVPGAAEAFF.

This chain uses TRBV10-1 with TRBJ2-1, with D possibly matching TRBD1 (6 bases). The length of the CDR3 is 13 residues. The V and J ends lost 3 bases and 7 bases respectively, with 10 bases between them. The germline V gene has CDR1 WNHNN and CDR2 SYGVQD (reference sequence). The CDR3 loop is CASSEQGVNEQFF. As DNA, the CDR3 is TGCGCCAGCAGTGAACAGGGTGTGAATGAGCAGTTCTTC.

The chain uses TRBV25-1 and TRBJ2-1; 7 nucleotides agree with TRBD1. The J segment lost 5 bases and the V segment lost 4 bases, leaving 11 bases of the junction unmatched. CDR1 is MGHDK and CDR2 is SYGVNS in the germline V gene. The CDR3 totals 16 residues. The CDR3 region has the DNA TGTGCCAGCAGTGGCTCCAATAGCCAGGGGGACAATGAGCAGTTCTTC. Its protein product is CASSGSNSQGDNEQFF.

The chain uses TRBV4-3 and TRBJ2-5; D perhaps matches TRBD1 (6 bases). CDR1 LGHNA and CDR2 YSLEER come from the germline V gene. Trimming left V 0 bases short and J 0 bases short, with 11 bases between. The CDR3 has 16 amino acids. DNA of the CDR3: TGCGCCAGCAGCCAAGAGGGGGCCAGCGACCAAGAGACCCAGTACTTC. Its translation: CASSQEGASDQETQYF.

This clone was recorded only once. The chain has TRBV11-2 and TRBJ2-7; 10 bases are shared with TRBD2. V lost 4 bases, J lost 2 bases, and 8 bases stayed unmatched. The CDR3 covers 16 residues. CDR1 SGHAT and CDR2 FQNNGV come from the germline V gene. The CDR3 sequence: CASSYGGLAQTYEQYF. As DNA, the CDR3 is TGTGCCAGCAGCTACGGGGGACTAGCGCAAACCTACGAGCAGTACTTC.

The chain has TRBV6-4 and TRBJ1-1; possible D gene TRBD1, 6 bases. The CDR3 extends over 13 amino acids. The V and J ends lost 1 base and 11 bases respectively, with 14 bases between them. In germline, CDR1 is MRHNA, CDR2 SNTAGT. The CDR3 region has the DNA TGTGCCAGCAGTGACTTCCGGGGGGCGCAGGCTTTCTTT. As protein: CASSDFRGAQAFF.

The V call is TRBV5-1, the J call TRBJ1-2; D uncertain. The V gene's germline CDR1 is SGHRS and CDR2 YFSETQ. This CDR3 contains 17 residues. Deletions cut 0 bases from V and 5 bases from J, with 20 bases between. CDR3 nucleotide sequence: TGCGCCAGCAGCTTGGGAGCGGAAAGAAGAGAGGGATATGGCTACACCTTC. Encoded protein: CASSLGAERREGYGYTF.

The rearrangement links TRBV5-6 to TRBJ2-3; 7 bases match TRBD2. J was trimmed by 3 bases and V by 0 bases; bases with no gene match: 7. The germline V gene has CDR1 SGHDT and CDR2 YYEEEE. This CDR3 contains 16 residues. The CDR3 DNA follows: TGTGCCAGCAGCTTGGAGGGCGGGAGAGTTACAGATACGCAGTATTTT. Translated, it gives CASSLEGGRVTDTQYF. The entire variable domain, with the rest obtained from reference TRBV5-6 and TRBJ2-3, is as follows: DAGVTQSPTHLIKTRGQQVTLRCSPKSGHDTVSWYQQALGQGPQFIFQYYEEEERQRGNFPDRFSGHQFPNYSSELNVNALLLGDSALYLCASSLEGGRVTDTQYFGPGTRLTVL.

The chain uses TRBV7-2 and TRBJ1-5, with D possibly TRBD1 on 5 matching bases. Trimming stripped 1 base from V and 0 bases from J, with 13 bases between. The CDR3 loop spans 17 amino acids. CDR1 SGHTA and CDR2 FQGNSA come from the germline V gene. CDR3 in DNA: TGTGCCAGCAGCTTAGAGGGGAGGGGCAGTAGCAATCAGCCCCAGCATTTT. Residues: CASSLEGRGSSNQPQHF.

V is TRBV7-2 and J is TRBJ1-2; D remains unclear. Germline CDR1 SGHTA, CDR2 FQGNSA. The CDR3 runs 13 residues. V lost 4 bases and J lost 0, with 6 bases in between. CDR3 sequence reads: CASSSGTNYGYTF. CDR3 in DNA: TGTGCCAGCAGCTCCGGGACTAACTATGGCTACACCTTC.